The next 4 T cell receptor beta chains were all read from a single sample in a study of vaccination and CD4 T cells after COVID-19. The sample's treatment: roughly nine-day PBMC culture with coronavirus spike peptide pools or control peptides (ViraFEST assay). These receptors are not linked to any known antigen. The Oncomine TCR Beta short-read assay was what sequenced the DNA obtained from cultured CD4+ T cells. From the PCR reads, TCRdb called clonotypes with MiXCR, one entry per CDR3 protein. The data show around 15,000 distinct CDR3 sequences, with 70% to 75% seen just once and roughly 18% held by the top ten. Input material: CD4+ T cells from blood, cultured in vitro. All receptors come from a human donor who had recovered from COVID-19.

V and J are TRBV6-2 or TRBV6-3 and TRBJ2-1; D remains ambiguous. Germline CDR1 reads MNHEY; CDR2 reads SVGEGT. There are 15 residues in the CDR3. Trimming stripped 6 bases from V and 0 bases from J, with 12 bases between. The CDR3 DNA reads TGTGCCAGCAGACCCATCTCGAGCTCCTACAATGAGCAGTTCTTC. As protein: CASRPISSSYNEQFF.

There are a few counts of this clonotype. V usage is TRBV7-9 and J usage is TRBJ2-7; 9 bases match TRBD1. The CDR3 is made up of 15 amino acids. Per germline, CDR1 SEHNR and CDR2 FQNEAQ (reference sequence). With 5 bases clipped from V and 3 bases from J, the junction kept 8 bases outside the gene matches. CDR3 DNA sequence: TGTGCCAGCAGCCCCACCCTGACAGGGGGCTACGAGCAGTACTTC. Encoded protein: CASSPTLTGGYEQYF.

This clonotype was seen only a few times. V is TRBV20-1 and J is TRBJ1-5; tentative D call: TRBD1 (5 bases). CDR1 and CDR2 from the germline V gene are DFQATT and SNEGSKA (reference sequence). Trimming removed 5 bases at V and 1 base at J, with 12 bases between. The CDR3 runs to 14 residues. In DNA form, the CDR3 reads TGCAGTGCTTGGGGGTTAGCCAGCAATCAGCCCCAGCATTTT. Translating it yields CSAWGLASNQPQHF.

This chain links TRBV29-1 with TRBJ1-1, with D possibly TRBD1 on 5 matching bases. V was trimmed by 7 bases and J by 7 bases, leaving 13 bases between them. Germline V gene lookup returns CDR1 SQVTM and CDR2 ANQGSEA. The CDR3 contains 11 residues. DNA of the CDR3: TGCAGCGCGAGGGGACCTCTTGAAGCTTTCTTT. This encodes CSARGPLEAFF. The full variable domain, in which reference TRBV29-1 and TRBJ1-1 provide the parts outside the CDR3, is SAVISQKPSRDICQRGTSLTIQCQVDSQVTMMFWYRQQPGQSLTLIATANQGSEATYESGFVIDKFPISRPNLTFSTLTVSNMSPEDSSIYLCSARGPLEAFFGQGTRLTVV.